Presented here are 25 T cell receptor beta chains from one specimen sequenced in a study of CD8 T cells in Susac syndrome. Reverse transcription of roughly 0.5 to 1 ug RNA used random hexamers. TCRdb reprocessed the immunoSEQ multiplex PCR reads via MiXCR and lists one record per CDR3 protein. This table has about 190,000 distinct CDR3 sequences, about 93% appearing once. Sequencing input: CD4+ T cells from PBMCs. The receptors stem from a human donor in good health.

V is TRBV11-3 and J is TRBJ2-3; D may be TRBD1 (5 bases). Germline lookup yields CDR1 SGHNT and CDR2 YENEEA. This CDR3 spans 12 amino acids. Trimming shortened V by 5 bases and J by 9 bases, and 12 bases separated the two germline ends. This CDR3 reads CASSPGQGTQYF. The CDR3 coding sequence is TGTGCCAGCAGCCCAGGGCAGGGCACGCAGTATTTT.

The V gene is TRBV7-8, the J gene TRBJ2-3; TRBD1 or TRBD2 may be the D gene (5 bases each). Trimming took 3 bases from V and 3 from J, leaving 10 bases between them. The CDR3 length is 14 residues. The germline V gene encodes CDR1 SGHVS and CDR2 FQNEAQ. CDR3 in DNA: TGTGCCAGCAGCTTTGGGACGGATACAGATACGCAGTATTTT. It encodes CASSFGTDTDTQYF.

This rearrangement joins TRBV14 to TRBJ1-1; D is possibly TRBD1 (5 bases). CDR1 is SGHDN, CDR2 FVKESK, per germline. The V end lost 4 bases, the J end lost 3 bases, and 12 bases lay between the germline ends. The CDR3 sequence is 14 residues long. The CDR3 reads CASSPRRGDTEAFF. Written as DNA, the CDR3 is TGTGCCAGCAGCCCGAGGCGGGGGGACACTGAAGCTTTCTTT.

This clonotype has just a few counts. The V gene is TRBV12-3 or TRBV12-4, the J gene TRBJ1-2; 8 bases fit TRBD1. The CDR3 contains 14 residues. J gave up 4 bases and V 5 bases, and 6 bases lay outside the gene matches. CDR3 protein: CASSPGTGFYGYTF. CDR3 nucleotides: TGTGCCAGCAGTCCCGGGACAGGATTCTATGGCTACACCTTC.

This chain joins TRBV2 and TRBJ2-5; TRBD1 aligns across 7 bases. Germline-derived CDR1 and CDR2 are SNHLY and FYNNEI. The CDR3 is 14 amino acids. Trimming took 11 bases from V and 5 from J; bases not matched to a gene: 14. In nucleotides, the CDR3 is TGTGCCTCACAGGGGAGCAGCACGGGGGAGACCCAGTACTTC. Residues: CASQGSSTGETQYF.

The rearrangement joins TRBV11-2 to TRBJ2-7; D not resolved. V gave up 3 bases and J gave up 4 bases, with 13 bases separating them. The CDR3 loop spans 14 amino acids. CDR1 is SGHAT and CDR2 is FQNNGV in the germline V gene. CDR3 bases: TGTGCCAGCAGCTTCTCTCCCCGTGGGTACGAGCAGTACGTC. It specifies CASSFSPRGYEQYV.

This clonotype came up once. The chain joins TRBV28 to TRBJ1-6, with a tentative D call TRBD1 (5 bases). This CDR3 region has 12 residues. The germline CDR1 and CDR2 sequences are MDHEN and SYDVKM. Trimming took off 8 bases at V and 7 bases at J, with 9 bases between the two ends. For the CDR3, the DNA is TGTGCCAGCTCTCGGGGGAATTCACCCCTCCACTTT. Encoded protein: CASSRGNSPLHF.

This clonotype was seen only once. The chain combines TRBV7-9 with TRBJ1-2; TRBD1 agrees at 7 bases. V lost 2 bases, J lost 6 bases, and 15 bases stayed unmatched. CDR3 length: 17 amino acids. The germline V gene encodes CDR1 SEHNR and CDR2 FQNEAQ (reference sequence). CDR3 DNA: TGTGCCAGCAGCTTACCCCGGAGACAGGGTCGGTCGGATGGCTACACCTTC. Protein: CASSLPRRQGRSDGYTF.

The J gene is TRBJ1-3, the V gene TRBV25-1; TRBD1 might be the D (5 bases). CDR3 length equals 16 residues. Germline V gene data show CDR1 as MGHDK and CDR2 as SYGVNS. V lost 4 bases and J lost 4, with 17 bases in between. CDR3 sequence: CASSAHLGPVGNTIYF. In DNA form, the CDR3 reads TGTGCCAGCAGTGCTCACCTGGGGCCTGTAGGAAACACCATATATTTT.

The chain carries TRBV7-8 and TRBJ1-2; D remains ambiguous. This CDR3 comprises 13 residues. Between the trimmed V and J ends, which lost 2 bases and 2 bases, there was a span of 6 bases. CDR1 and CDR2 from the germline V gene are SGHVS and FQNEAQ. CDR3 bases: TGTGCCAGCAGCTTACGAGAGAACTATGGCTACACCTTC. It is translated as CASSLRENYGYTF.

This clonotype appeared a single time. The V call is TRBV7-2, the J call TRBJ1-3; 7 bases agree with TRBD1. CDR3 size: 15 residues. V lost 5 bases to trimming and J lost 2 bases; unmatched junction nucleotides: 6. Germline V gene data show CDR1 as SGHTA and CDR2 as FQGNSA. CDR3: CASSNRQGTGNTIYF. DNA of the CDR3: TGTGCCAGCAGCAATCGACAGGGAACTGGAAACACCATATATTTT.

CDR3: CASRPLATGELFF. The CDR3 DNA follows: TGTGCCAGCAGACCACTAGCGACCGGGGAGCTGTTTTTT. V and J are TRBV12-3 or TRBV12-4 and TRBJ2-2; 7 bases align to TRBD2. CDR3 length: 13 residues. Trimming cost V 6 bases and J 5 bases; bases outside gene matches: 3.

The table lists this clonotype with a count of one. CDR3 sequence: CATDRDIGELFF. For the CDR3, the DNA is TGTGCCACGGACAGGGATATCGGGGAGCTGTTTTTT. This chain joins TRBV6-1 and TRBJ2-2, with 8 bases aligning to TRBD1. Germline V gene data show CDR1 as MNHNS and CDR2 as SASEGT. The trim removed 10 bases at V and 7 bases at J, leaving 5 bases unmatched. CDR3 length equals 12 residues.

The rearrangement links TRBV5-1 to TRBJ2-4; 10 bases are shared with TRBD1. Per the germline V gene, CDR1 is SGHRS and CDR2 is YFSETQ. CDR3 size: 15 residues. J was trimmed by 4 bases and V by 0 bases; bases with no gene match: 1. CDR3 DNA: TGCGCCAGCAGCTTGGGGGACAGGGGTAAAAACATTCAGTACTTC. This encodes CASSLGDRGKNIQYF.

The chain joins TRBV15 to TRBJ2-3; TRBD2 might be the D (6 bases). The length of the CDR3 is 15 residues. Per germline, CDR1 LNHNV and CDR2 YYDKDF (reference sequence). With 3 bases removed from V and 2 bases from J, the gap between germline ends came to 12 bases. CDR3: CATSSHRGATDTQYF. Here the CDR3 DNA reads TGTGCCACCAGCAGTCATCGCGGGGCCACAGATACGCAGTATTTT.

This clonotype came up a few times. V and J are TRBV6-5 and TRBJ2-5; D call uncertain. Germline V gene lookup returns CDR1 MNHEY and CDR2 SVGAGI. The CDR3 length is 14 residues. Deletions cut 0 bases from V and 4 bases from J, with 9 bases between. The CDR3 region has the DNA TGTGCCAGCAGTTACTCGATGGGAAGAGAGACCCAGTACTTC. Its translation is CASSYSMGRETQYF.

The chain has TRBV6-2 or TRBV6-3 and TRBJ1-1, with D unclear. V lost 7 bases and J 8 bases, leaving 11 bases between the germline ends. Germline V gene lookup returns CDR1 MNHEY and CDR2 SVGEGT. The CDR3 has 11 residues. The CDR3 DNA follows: TGTGCCAGCACCATACGGGCAGAAGCTTTCTTT. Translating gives CASTIRAEAFF.

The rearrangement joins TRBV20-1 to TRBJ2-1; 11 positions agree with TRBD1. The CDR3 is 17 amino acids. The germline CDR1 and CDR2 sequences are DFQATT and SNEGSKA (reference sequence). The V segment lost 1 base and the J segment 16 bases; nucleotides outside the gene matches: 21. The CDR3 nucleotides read TGCAGTGCTAGAGTGGGCAGAGGACAGGGGGCGGACCGAGCACAATTCTTC. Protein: CSARVGRGQGADRAQFF.

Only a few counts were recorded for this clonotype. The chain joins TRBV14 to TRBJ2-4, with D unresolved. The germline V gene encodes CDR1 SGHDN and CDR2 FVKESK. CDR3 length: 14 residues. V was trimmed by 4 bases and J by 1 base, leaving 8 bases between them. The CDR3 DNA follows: TGTGCCAGCAGCCCGACGGGCGCCAAAAACATTCAGTACTTC. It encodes CASSPTGAKNIQYF.

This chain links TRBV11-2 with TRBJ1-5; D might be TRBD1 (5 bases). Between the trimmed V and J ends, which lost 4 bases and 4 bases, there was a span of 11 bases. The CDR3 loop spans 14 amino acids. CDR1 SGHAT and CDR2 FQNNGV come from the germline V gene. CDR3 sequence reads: CASSSTVRNQPQHF. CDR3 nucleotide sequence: TGTGCCAGCAGCTCGACAGTGCGAAATCAGCCCCAGCATTTT.

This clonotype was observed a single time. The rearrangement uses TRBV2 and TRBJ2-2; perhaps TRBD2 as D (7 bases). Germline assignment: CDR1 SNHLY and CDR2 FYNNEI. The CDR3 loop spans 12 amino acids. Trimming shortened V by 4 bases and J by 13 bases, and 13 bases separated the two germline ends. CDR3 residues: CASSVRGGLLFF. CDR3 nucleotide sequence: TGTGCCAGCAGTGTAAGGGGGGGGCTGCTGTTTTTT. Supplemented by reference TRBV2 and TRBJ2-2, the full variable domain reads EPEVTQTPSHQVTQMGQEVILRCVPISNHLYFYWYRQILGQKVEFLVSFYNNEISEKSEIFDDQFSVERPDGSNFTLKIRSTKLEDSAMYFCASSVRGGLLFFGEGSRLTVL.

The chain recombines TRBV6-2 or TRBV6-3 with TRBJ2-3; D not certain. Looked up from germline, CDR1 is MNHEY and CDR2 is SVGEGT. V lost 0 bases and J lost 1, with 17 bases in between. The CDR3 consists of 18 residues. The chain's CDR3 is CASSYSRITIRRTDTQYF. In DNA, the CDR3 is TGTGCCAGCAGTTACTCCAGAATTACCATCCGTCGCACAGATACGCAGTATTTT.

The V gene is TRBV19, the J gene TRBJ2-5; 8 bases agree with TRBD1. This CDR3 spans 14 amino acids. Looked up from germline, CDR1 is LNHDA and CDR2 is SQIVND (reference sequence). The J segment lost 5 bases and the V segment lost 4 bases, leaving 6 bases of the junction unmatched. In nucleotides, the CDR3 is TGTGCCAGTAGTACGTCAGGGGGCCCCGAGACCCAGTACTTC. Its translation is CASSTSGGPETQYF.

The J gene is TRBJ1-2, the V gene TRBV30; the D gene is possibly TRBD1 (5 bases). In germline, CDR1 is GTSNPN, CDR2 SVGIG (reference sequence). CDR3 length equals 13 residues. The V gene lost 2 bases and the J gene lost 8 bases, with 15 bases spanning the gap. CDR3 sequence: CAWSSTDGRGYTF. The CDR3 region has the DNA TGTGCCTGGAGTTCGACAGACGGACGGGGCTACACCTTC.

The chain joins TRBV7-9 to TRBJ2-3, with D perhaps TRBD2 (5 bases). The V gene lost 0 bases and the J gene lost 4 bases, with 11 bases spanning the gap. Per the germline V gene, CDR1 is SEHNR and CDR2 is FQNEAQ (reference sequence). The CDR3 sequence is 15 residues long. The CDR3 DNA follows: TGTGCCAGCAGCTTAGCTATAAGGGAGCCAGATACGCAGTATTTT. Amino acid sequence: CASSLAIREPDTQYF. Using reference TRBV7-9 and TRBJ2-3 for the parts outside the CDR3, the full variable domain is DTGVSQNPRHKITKRGQNVTFRCDPISEHNRLYWYRQTLGQGPEFLTYFQNEAQLEKSRLLSDRFSAERPKGSFSTLEIQRTEQGDSAMYLCASSLAIREPDTQYFGPGTRLTVL.